A selection of T cell receptor beta chains follows, all from one sample in a study of PD-L1 blockade in urothelial cancer. Here immunoSEQ multiplex PCR was the method, and the copy in TCRdb shows in-frame clones only, minus some. The table includes nearly 45,000 clones, around 82% detected once. Sequencing used PBMCs, obtained around atezolizumab (anti-PD-L1) treatment. The receptors stem from a man in his sixties with urothelial cancer. CDR3s include the opening cysteine and the closing phenylalanine or tryptophan. The D gene is left open where the match is weak. Clone size is given for some rows only: seen once, a few or many times, or a class if the clone is expanded.

d_call j_call v_call clone_size cdr3_nt cdr3_aa
TRBD2 TRBJ2-3 TRBV28 NA TGTGCCACCGGAGCGGGGGGGCCAGATACGCAGTATTTT CATGAGGPDTQYF
NA TRBJ1-5 TRBV6-1 NA TGTGCCAGCAAAGGTGGGGGCAGCAATCAGCCCCAGCATTTT CASKGGGSNQPQHF
TRBD2 TRBJ2-1 TRBV6-6 NA TGTGCCAGCTGTAATGGGGGACTAGCGGTTAATGAGCAGTTCTTC CASCNGGLAVNEQFF
NA TRBJ1-3 TRBV11-2 NA TGTGCCAGCAGCCTCTTACCAGGCTACTCTGGAAACACCATATATTTT CASSLLPGYSGNTIYF
NA TRBJ1-2 TRBV6-5 NA TGTGCCAGCAGACCAACCACAGGGCGCGGCTACACCTTC CASRPTTGRGYTF
NA TRBJ2-2 TRBV5-1 NA TGCGCCAGCAGCTTGTTGGCCGGGACACCCAGGGAGCTGTTTTTT CASSLLAGTPRELFF
NA TRBJ2-1 TRBV7-9 NA TGTGCCAGCGAGCGCTACAATGAGCAGTTCTTC CASERYNEQFF
TRBD1 TRBJ1-1 TRBV30 NA TGTGCCTGGAACGGACAGGGGGCATTAGGAAACACTGAAGCTTTCTTT CAWNGQGALGNTEAFF
TRBD2 TRBJ2-7 TRBV11-3 NA TGTGCCAGCAGCGACGGACTAGCGGGAGCCTACGAGCAGTACTTC CASSDGLAGAYEQYF
NA TRBJ2-1 TRBV18 NA TGTGCCAGCTCACCTAGACTAGGATTGGGCGATGAGCAGTTCTTC CASSPRLGLGDEQFF
NA TRBJ2-3 TRBV4-1 NA TGCGCCAGCAGCCAGGGGCCCGCCAGGGGAGCTAGCACAGATACGCAGTATTTT CASSQGPARGASTDTQYF
TRBD1 TRBJ1-4 TRBV4-1 NA TGCGCCAGCAGCCCTTGGACAGGGGGAAACGAAAAACTGTTTTTT CASSPWTGGNEKLFF
NA TRBJ2-1 TRBV7-9 NA TGTGCCAGCAGCATACATGTCTCCCAGGGATACTACAATGAGCAGTTCTTC CASSIHVSQGYYNEQFF
TRBD2 TRBJ2-3 TRBV2 NA TGTGCCAGCAAGTGGGGCGGGGGGAGCACAGATACGCAGTATTTT CASKWGGGSTDTQYF
NA TRBJ2-7 TRBV27 NA TGTGCCAGCAGTTCAACCGACAGGAACACCTACGAGCAGTACTTC CASSSTDRNTYEQYF
NA TRBJ1-5 TRBV11-2 NA TGTGCCAGCAGCTTAGATGGGGCGCTTAGCAATCAGCCCCAGCATTTT CASSLDGALSNQPQHF
NA TRBJ2-2 TRBV11-2 NA TGTGCCAGCACCCTAATGATGACTGGGGAGCTGTTTTTT CASTLMMTGELFF
TRBD1 TRBJ1-1 TRBV18 NA TGTGCCAGCTCTCGGGACAGGGGGAACACTGAAGCTTTCTTT CASSRDRGNTEAFF
NA TRBJ1-1 TRBV7-2 NA TGTGCGAGTCGGGAGTTCGCTGAAGCTTTCTTT CASREFAEAFF
NA TRBJ2-1 TRBV2 NA TGTGCCAGCCGGGGATCCGGACCCTACAATGAGCAGTTCTTC CASRGSGPYNEQFF
TRBD1 TRBJ1-2 TRBV6-5 NA TGTGCCAGCAGTGCCCCGGGACAGGGAAACTATGGCTACACCTTC CASSAPGQGNYGYTF
TRBD2 TRBJ2-2 TRBV27 NA TGTGCCAGCAGTTTAAGACTAGCGGGAAACACCGGGGAGCTGTTTTTT CASSLRLAGNTGELFF
TRBD1 TRBJ2-5 TRBV28 NA TGTGCCAGCAGTTCCCTACAGGGGATCCGGGAGACCCAGTACTTC CASSSLQGIRETQYF
TRBD2 TRBJ2-3 TRBV5-1 NA TGCGCCAGCAGCTCCGATCCTAGCGGGAGTTTGTCAGATACGCAGTATTTT CASSSDPSGSLSDTQYF
TRBD2 TRBJ2-1 TRBV2 NA TGTGCCAGCAGTGGGGGACTATCAACCTACAATGAGCAGTTCTTC CASSGGLSTYNEQFF
TRBD2 TRBJ2-7 TRBV28 NA TGTGCCAGCAGCCAAGGGACTAGCGGAGTCATATGGATATACGAGCAGTACTTC CASSQGTSGVIWIYEQYF
TRBD1 TRBJ2-7 TRBV5-1 few TGCGCCAGCAGCTTGTTTTCCGGACAGGGATCCTACGAGCAGTACTTC CASSLFSGQGSYEQYF
NA TRBJ2-1 TRBV29-1 NA TGCAGCGTTGAACGATCAGGCAAGGTACAGTTCTTC CSVERSGKVQFF
TRBD1 TRBJ2-5 TRBV5-8 NA TGTGCCAGCAGCTTACCGGGACAGATTCAAGAGACCCAGTACTTC CASSLPGQIQETQYF
NA TRBJ2-1 TRBV5-4 NA TGTGCCAGCAGCTTGGCGAGTGTTACAGGGAACAATGAGCAGTTCTTC CASSLASVTGNNEQFF
NA TRBJ2-3 TRBV9 NA TGTGCCAGCAGCCCACTTTCTAGCAGAAGCACAGATACGCAGTATTTT CASSPLSSRSTDTQYF
TRBD2 TRBJ2-7 TRBV14 NA TGTGCCAGCAGCTCACTAGCGGGGGGGCCATACGAGCAGTACTTC CASSSLAGGPYEQYF
NA TRBJ1-1 TRBV5-1 NA TGCGCCAGCAGCTTGGATGCGACTGTGACTTTCTTT CASSLDATVTFF
NA TRBJ2-1 TRBV7-2 NA TGTGCCAGCAGCTCCCGCTTAGGTGCGGGTTCCTACAATGAGCAGTTCTTC CASSSRLGAGSYNEQFF
NA TRBJ2-2 TRBV5-1 NA TGCGCCAGCAGCCCCCGAGGGTCGGTCACCGGGGAGCTGTTTTTT CASSPRGSVTGELFF
NA TRBJ1-2 TRBV7-9 NA TGTGCCAGCAGCGGTCAGAGCGTTAACAACTATGGCTACACCTTC CASSGQSVNNYGYTF
TRBD2 TRBJ2-3 TRBV19 NA TGTGCCAGTAGTACCGGGCCTAGCGGCGGCCCAGCTAGCACAGATACGCAGTATTTT CASSTGPSGGPASTDTQYF
NA TRBJ1-1 TRBV6-5 few TGTGCCAGCAGTTACTCGGGGGGGACTGAAGCTTTCTTT CASSYSGGTEAFF
NA TRBJ2-2 TRBV6-6 NA TGTGCCAGCAGGGGACTGGGGGCCGGGGAGCTGTTTTTT CASRGLGAGELFF
NA TRBJ1-5 TRBV18 few TGTGCCAGCTCACCAAAGGGGAATCAGCCCCAGCATTTT CASSPKGNQPQHF
NA TRBJ2-2 TRBV11-2 NA TGTGCCAGCAGCTTAGATCTGGGGAGTAGCTACACCGGGGAGCTGTTTTTT CASSLDLGSSYTGELFF
NA TRBJ1-3 TRBV28 NA TGTGCCAGCAGTACATGGACTGTGAGCTCTGGAAACACCATATATTTT CASSTWTVSSGNTIYF
TRBD1 TRBJ1-4 TRBV7-9 NA TGTGCCAGCAGCTCCAGGGGACAGGGACCTAATGAAAAACTGTTTTTT CASSSRGQGPNEKLFF
TRBD2 TRBJ2-7 TRBV27 NA TGTGCCAGCAGTTCCATAGGACTAGCGGGAGTAGACGAGCAGTACTTC CASSSIGLAGVDEQYF
NA TRBJ1-4 TRBV5-1 NA TGCGCCAGCAGCTTGGCATCGGTATCCGGAAAACTGTTTTTT CASSLASVSGKLFF
NA TRBJ2-7 TRBV7-6 NA TGTGCCAGCAGCTTAGCCCCGTTGAGCTCCTACGAGCAGTACTTC CASSLAPLSSYEQYF
NA TRBJ2-5 TRBV7-9 NA TGTGCCAGCAGCCAACCGTCCAGGGGTATTCAAGAGACCCAGTACTTC CASSQPSRGIQETQYF
TRBD2 TRBJ2-1 TRBV5-4 NA TGTGCCAGCAGCTTGTCCATCCTAGCGGAGAACAATGAGCAGTTCTTC CASSLSILAENNEQFF